The 10 T cell receptor beta chains below all came from one sample that was sequenced in a study of cytomegalovirus exposure and HLA in healthy donors (dated by TCRdb to 2016 to 2017). Receptors were amplified or captured by the immunoSEQ multiplex PCR assay. For the multiplex PCR, a mixture combining 60 forward primers for TCR Vbeta segments and 13 reverse primers for TCR Jbeta segments was used. TCRdb took this table from immuneACCESS and kept in-frame rearrangements with V and J called. Such tables lack part of the clones; where checked against another copy, unresolved V genes explain under half of the gap, and the rest is unexplained. The sample table shows about 160,000 clones, and approximately 80% are seen once. Jointly, the top ten make up roughly 3.6% of the sample. Material for sequencing was PBMCs. Source of these receptors: a man aged 25 to 45 in good health and CMV-seropositive.

The J gene is TRBJ2-1, the V gene TRBV6-5; TRBD2 agrees at 8 bases. Germline CDR1 and CDR2: MNHEY and SVGAGI. J was trimmed by 5 bases and V by 6 bases; bases with no gene match: 3. This CDR3 contains 13 residues. Written as DNA, the CDR3 is TGTGCCAGCAGGGCGGGGGGCCACAATGAGCAGTTCTTC. It codes for CASRAGGHNEQFF.

This sequence joins TRBV5-1 and TRBJ2-2, with TRBD1 matching over 7 bases. Germline loops: CDR1 SGHRS, CDR2 YFSETQ. The CDR3 extends over 14 amino acids. With V trimmed by 4 bases and J by 1 base, 1 base remained unmatched. The CDR3 nucleotides read TGCGCCAGCAGCGGGACAGAGAACACCGGGGAGCTGTTTTTT. The encoded protein is CASSGTENTGELFF.

The chain has TRBV6-6 and TRBJ1-4; the D gene is possibly TRBD1 (5 bases). The CDR3 runs to 15 residues. Germline CDR1 MNHNY, CDR2 SVGAGI (reference sequence). Between the trimmed V and J ends, which lost 0 bases and 5 bases, there was a span of 10 bases. The CDR3 here is CASSYSGLTNEKLFF. The CDR3 bases are TGTGCCAGCAGTTACTCGGGACTGACGAATGAAAAACTGTTTTTT.

The V and J genes are TRBV2 and TRBJ1-3, with D unclear. The germline gives CDR1 SNHLY, CDR2 FYNNEI. The V end lost 5 bases, the J end lost 8 bases, and 13 bases lay between the germline ends. This CDR3 has 13 amino acids. CDR3 residues: CASSQANPDTIYF. In DNA, the CDR3 is TGTGCCAGCAGTCAGGCCAATCCCGACACCATATATTTT.

The chain joins TRBV6-1 to TRBJ1-1; 11 positions agree with TRBD1. CDR3 length equals 15 residues. CDR1 and CDR2 (germline): MNHNS, SASEGT. Germline trimming cut 2 bases from V and 12 bases from J; bases unmatched to any gene: 11. The CDR3 here is CASSESLPDRGRTFF. Written as DNA, the CDR3 is TGTGCCAGCAGTGAAAGTCTCCCGGACAGGGGGCGGACTTTCTTT.

This chain connects TRBV10-2 to TRBJ1-5; D is possibly TRBD1 (5 bases). The CDR3 covers 13 residues. Germline V gives CDR1 WSHSY, CDR2 SAAADI. V dropped 4 bases and J dropped 1 base, with 5 bases sitting between them. The CDR3 region has the DNA TGCGCCAGCAGTGCAGGGAGCAATCAGCCCCAGCATTTT. This sequence encodes CASSAGSNQPQHF.

This chain uses TRBV10-3 with TRBJ2-5; 14 bases fit TRBD2. Germline V lookup: CDR1 ENHRY, CDR2 SYGVKD. This CDR3 is 16 amino acids long. Losses at the gene ends were 3 bases for V and 4 bases for J; bases not matched to a gene: 4. The CDR3 sequence: CAISDPGLAGVETQYF. The CDR3 nucleotides are TGTGCCATCAGTGACCCGGGACTAGCGGGGGTAGAGACCCAGTACTTC.

The chain employs TRBV9 and TRBJ2-3; D remains unclear. The CDR3 is 16 residues long. Germline-derived CDR1 and CDR2 are SGDLS and YYNGEE. V was pared by 0 bases and J by 7 bases, with 18 bases between. CDR3: CASSVGPPALSHTQYF. CDR3 bases: TGTGCCAGCAGCGTAGGGCCCCCTGCCCTCTCACATACGCAGTATTTT.

Here the CDR3 reads CASSLQGASETQYF. The CDR3, as DNA: TGTGCCAGCAGCTTGCAGGGGGCCTCAGAGACCCAGTACTTC. V is TRBV5-4 and J is TRBJ2-5; 8 bases align to TRBD1. The CDR3 totals 14 residues. V was clipped by 1 base and J by 4 bases; unmatched bases: 3. Germline CDR1 SGHNT, CDR2 YYREEE (reference sequence).

This chain connects TRBV7-9 to TRBJ2-4; D unresolved. CDR1 SEHNR and CDR2 FQNEAQ come from the germline V gene (reference sequence). Trimming stripped 4 bases from V and 1 base from J, with 11 bases between. The CDR3 loop spans 15 amino acids. As DNA, the CDR3 is TGTGCCAGCAGCTCCCCGCGGCAGGCCAAAAACATTCAGTACTTC. Translated: CASSSPRQAKNIQYF. Full variable domain (remainder filled in from reference TRBV7-9 and TRBJ2-4): DTGVSQNPRHKITKRGQNVTFRCDPISEHNRLYWYRQTLGQGPEFLTYFQNEAQLEKSRLLSDRFSAERPKGSFSTLEIQRTEQGDSAMYLCASSSPRQAKNIQYFGAGTRLSVL.